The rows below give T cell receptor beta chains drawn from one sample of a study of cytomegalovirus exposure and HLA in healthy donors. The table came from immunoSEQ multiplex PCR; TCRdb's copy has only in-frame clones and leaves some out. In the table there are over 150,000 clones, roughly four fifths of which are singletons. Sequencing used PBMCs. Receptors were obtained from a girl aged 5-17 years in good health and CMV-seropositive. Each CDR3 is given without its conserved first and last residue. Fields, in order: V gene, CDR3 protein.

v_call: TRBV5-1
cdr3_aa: ASSSTYTGTNTEAF

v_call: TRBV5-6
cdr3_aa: ASSLQHRRTMNTEAF

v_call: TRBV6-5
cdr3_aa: ASSYKAGFIVTEAF

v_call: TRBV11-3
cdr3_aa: ASSPRDREETQY

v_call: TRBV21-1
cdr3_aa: ASSPNPERTDTQY

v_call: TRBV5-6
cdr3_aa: ASSLWVADRNEKLF

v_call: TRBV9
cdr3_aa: ASSVAGDYTDTQY

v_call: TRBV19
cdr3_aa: ASSIDQASDTQY

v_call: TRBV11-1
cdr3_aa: ASSLSVEQY

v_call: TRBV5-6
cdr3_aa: ASSQGTSGGRGKNIQY

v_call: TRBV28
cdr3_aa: ASSSRTGGTDTQY

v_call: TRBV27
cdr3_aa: ASSITPISGNTIY

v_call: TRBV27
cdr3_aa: ASSLRRNTEAF

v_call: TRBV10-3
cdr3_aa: AIKPGQAKTDYNEQF

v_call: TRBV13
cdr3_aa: ASSPGRRRGVNTEAF

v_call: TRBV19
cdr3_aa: ASSVPGTSRPEQY

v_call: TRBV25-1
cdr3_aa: ASSGQDGSYEQY

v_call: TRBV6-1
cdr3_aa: ASRQVEGLGTEAF

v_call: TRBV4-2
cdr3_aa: ASSFRGLYGYT